One and the same sample provided the 21 T cell receptor beta chains below, sequenced in a study of OX40 agonist ivuxolimab in advanced cancers. Using immunoSEQ multiplex PCR, the repertoire was profiled, and TCRdb retains in-frame clones only, with some absent. This table has roughly 100,000 clones, 80% to 90% appearing once. The starting material was CD4+ or CD8+ T cells sorted from blood, obtained in a trial of the OX40 agonist ivuxolimab. The receptors come from an adult with an advanced solid tumor such as melanoma, head and neck, liver or kidney cancer.

The chain couples TRBV18 to TRBJ2-7; 7 nucleotides line up with TRBD1. Per the germline V gene, CDR1 is KGHSH and CDR2 is LQKENI. The V gene end was trimmed by 6 bases and the J gene end by 5 bases; junction bases not matched to a gene: 10. This CDR3 is built from 14 residues. CDR3 sequence (DNA): TGTGCCAGCTCCCGAACAGGGGCAGTTGACGAGCAGTACTTC. Protein sequence: CASSRTGAVDEQYF.

The chain employs TRBV5-1 and TRBJ1-2, with 8 bases identical to TRBD1. Germline CDR1 SGHRS, CDR2 YFSETQ. This CDR3 spans 13 amino acids. Unmatched junction bases numbered 3, after V lost 3 bases and J lost 5 bases. Here the CDR3 reads CASSWDRSYGYTF. Written as DNA, the CDR3 is TGCGCCAGCAGCTGGGACAGGAGTTATGGCTACACCTTC.

The CDR3 nucleotides read TGTGCCAGCAGCTCGACCGGGGAAACCACCGGGGAGCTGTTTTTT. The encoded protein is CASSSTGETTGELFF. The chain links TRBV27 to TRBJ2-2, with D possibly TRBD2 on 5 matching bases. The CDR3 extends over 15 amino acids. Trimming took 6 bases from V and 4 from J, leaving 15 bases between them. The germline CDR1 and CDR2 sequences are MNHEY and SMNVEV (reference sequence).

This clone has only a few counts. V and J are TRBV6-5 and TRBJ1-5; D perhaps matches TRBD1 (6 bases). CDR3 length: 14 amino acids. The V and J ends lost 7 bases and 0 bases respectively, with 10 bases between them. Per the germline V gene, CDR1 is MNHEY and CDR2 is SVGAGI. DNA of the CDR3: TGTGCCAGCAAACGGGACAATAGCAATCAGCCCCAGCATTTT. Amino acid sequence: CASKRDNSNQPQHF.

This chain uses TRBV6-1 with TRBJ1-5; unclear D gene. The germline gives CDR1 MNHNS, CDR2 SASEGT. The CDR3 contains 16 residues. Trimming removed 0 bases at V and 4 bases at J, with 13 bases between. The CDR3 coding sequence is TGTGCCAGCAGTGAAGCCATCACAGACACTAATCAGCCCCAGCATTTT. It translates to CASSEAITDTNQPQHF.

CDR3 coding DNA: TGTGCCAGCAGTTACGCGAGGGCAGGGCCCCACGAGCAGTACTTC. Amino acids: CASSYARAGPHEQYF. The V and J genes are TRBV6-5 and TRBJ2-7; D may correspond to TRBD1 or TRBD2 (5 bases each). V lost 2 bases and J 5 bases, leaving 16 bases between the germline ends. Germline loops: CDR1 MNHEY, CDR2 SVGAGI. The CDR3 runs to 15 residues.

This clone showed up just a few times. This chain links TRBV30 with TRBJ1-2; D possibly corresponds to TRBD1 (6 bases). Germline lookup yields CDR1 GTSNPN and CDR2 SVGIG (reference sequence). The CDR3 length is 13 residues. V gave up 0 bases and J gave up 8 bases, with 13 bases separating them. Here the CDR3 reads CAWSVPQGRGYTF. The CDR3, as DNA: TGTGCCTGGAGTGTACCGCAGGGGAGGGGCTACACCTTC. The variable domain in full, completed from reference TRBV30 and TRBJ1-2, reads SQTIHQWPATLVQPVGSPLSLECTVEGTSNPNLYWYRQAAGRGLQLLFYSVGIGQISSEVPQNLSASRPQDRQFILSSKKLLLSDSGFYLCAWSVPQGRGYTFGSGTRLTVV.

J is TRBJ1-2 and V is TRBV7-3; the D gene is possibly TRBD1 (6 bases). The germline V gene has CDR1 SGHTA and CDR2 FQGTGA. Between the trimmed V and J ends, which lost 6 bases and 6 bases, there was a span of 8 bases. The CDR3 sequence is 11 residues long. CDR3 residues: CASRSGDGYTF. CDR3 bases: TGTGCCAGCAGATCAGGGGATGGCTACACCTTC.

This clone was counted between two and nine times. The chain links TRBV28 to TRBJ2-1; 8 bases align to TRBD1. The CDR3 sequence is 12 residues long. In germline, CDR1 is MDHEN, CDR2 SYDVKM. Trimming at V came to 6 bases and at J to 8 bases, leaving 3 bases not matched to a gene. CDR3 DNA sequence: TGTGCCAGCAGACGGACAGGGTATGAGCAGTTCTTC. Translation: CASRRTGYEQFF. The entire variable domain, with the rest obtained from reference TRBV28 and TRBJ2-1, is as follows: DVKVTQSSRYLVKRTGEKVFLECVQDMDHENMFWYRQDPGLGLRLIYFSYDVKMKEKGDIPEGYSVSREKKERFSLILESASTNQTSMYLCASRRTGYEQFFGPGTRLTVL.

This chain joins TRBV5-4 and TRBJ2-2, with TRBD2 matching over 14 bases. This CDR3 contains 17 residues. Looked up from germline, CDR1 is SGHNT and CDR2 is YYREEE (reference sequence). V lost 4 bases, J lost 4 bases, and 6 bases stayed unmatched. The CDR3 DNA reads TGTGCCAGCAGCGCCGGGACTAGCGGGAGAGTCACCGGGGAGCTGTTTTTT. Translated, it gives CASSAGTSGRVTGELFF.

CDR3 sequence (DNA): TGTGCCATCAGTAAGCCCAACCGGGAGTTGGGAAATGAGCAGTTCTTC. Protein product: CAISKPNRELGNEQFF. V usage is TRBV10-3 and J usage is TRBJ2-1, with a possible D match to TRBD2 (6 bases). The CDR3 consists of 16 residues. Germline V gene data show CDR1 as ENHRY and CDR2 as SYGVKD. The V gene lost 5 bases and the J gene lost 7 bases, with 21 bases spanning the gap.

CDR3 sequence (DNA): TGTGCCAGTAGTACCCCCGGGACAGGGGTGGGAGAGCAGTACTTC. Amino acids: CASSTPGTGVGEQYF. The V gene is TRBV19, the J gene TRBJ2-7; 10 positions agree with TRBD1. This CDR3 comprises 15 residues. V dropped 4 bases and J dropped 7; count of bases not matched to a gene: 10. In germline, CDR1 is LNHDA, CDR2 SQIVND (reference sequence). Together with reference TRBV19 and TRBJ2-7, the CDR3 gives the full variable domain: DGGITQSPKYLFRKEGQNVTLSCEQNLNHDAMYWYRQDPGQGLRLIYYSQIVNDFQKGDIAEGYSVSREKKESFPLTVTSAQKNPTAFYLCASSTPGTGVGEQYFGPGTRLTVT.

This chain uses TRBV25-1 with TRBJ2-7; D is perhaps TRBD1 (7 bases). Germline CDR1 is MGHDK and CDR2 is SYGVNS. The CDR3 sequence is 17 residues long. V gave up 3 bases and J gave up 1 base, with 19 bases separating them. The CDR3 is CASSDSVEGAPSYEQYF. The CDR3 DNA reads as TGTGCCAGCAGTGATTCGGTGGAGGGGGCCCCGTCCTACGAGCAGTACTTC.

The V and J genes are TRBV27 and TRBJ2-6; TRBD1 matches at 7 bases. V was clipped by 0 bases and J by 2 bases; unmatched bases: 16. CDR1 is MNHEY, CDR2 SMNVEV, per germline (reference sequence). This CDR3 is 21 amino acids long. CDR3: CASSLSGLSQGDRTGANVLTF. CDR3 coding DNA: TGTGCCAGCAGTTTATCGGGATTATCCCAGGGGGACCGCACTGGGGCCAACGTCCTGACTTTC.

This chain joins TRBV6-5 and TRBJ2-7; D perhaps matches TRBD2 (6 bases). Trimming removed 8 bases at V and 3 bases at J, with 14 bases between. The CDR3 runs to 13 residues. Germline V CDR1 and CDR2: MNHEY, SVGAGI. The CDR3 nucleotides read TGTGCCAGCCGTGGGACTTCGGTCTACGAGCAGTACTTC. Protein: CASRGTSVYEQYF.

The chain joins TRBV2 to TRBJ2-7, with D possibly being TRBD1 (6 bases). V lost 6 bases to trimming and J lost 2 bases, with 14 bases between them. This CDR3 contains 14 residues. In germline, CDR1 is SNHLY, CDR2 FYNNEI. In DNA, the CDR3 is TGTGCCAGCAGCCCGAACGGACAGCCCTACGAGCAGTACTTC. This codes for CASSPNGQPYEQYF.

The J gene is TRBJ2-2, the V gene TRBV7-6; 10 positions match TRBD2. CDR1 and CDR2 from the germline V gene are SGHVS and FNYEAQ. The CDR3 loop spans 17 amino acids. The junction had 11 bases not matched to a gene; V was cut back by 5 bases and J by 5 bases. CDR3 sequence: CASSAGPGLARTGELFF. The CDR3 bases are TGTGCCAGCAGCGCGGGGCCGGGACTAGCGAGAACCGGGGAGCTGTTTTTT.

The CDR3, as DNA: TGTGCCAGCAGCGCCCGACTAGGCAGCAATGAGCAGTTCTTC. It encodes CASSARLGSNEQFF. The chain recombines TRBV9 with TRBJ2-1; maybe TRBD2 (6 bases). The V and J ends lost 3 bases and 6 bases respectively, with 13 bases between them. Germline CDR1 SGDLS, CDR2 YYNGEE. The CDR3 is 14 amino acids. Full variable domain (outside the CDR3, taken from reference TRBV9 and TRBJ2-1): DSGVTQTPKHLITATGQRVTLRCSPRSGDLSVYWYQQSLDQGLQFLIQYYNGEERAKGNILERFSAQQFPDLHSELNLSSLELGDSALYFCASSARLGSNEQFFGPGTRLTVL.

Note on this clone: Its ends do not fully match the called genes, so a read error is possible. The same CDR3 also results from other DNA sequences found in this sample. This rearrangement joins TRBV10-3 to TRBJ2-7; a possible D gene is TRBD2 (6 bases). This CDR3 has 15 residues. Germline V gene sequence: CDR1 ENHRY, CDR2 SYGVKD. The CDR3 nucleotides are TGTGCCATCAGCGAGTCGTCTAGCGTCGTCTACGAGCAGTACTTC. Its translation is CAISESSSVVYEQYF.

The gene calls are TRBV5-1 and TRBJ2-5, with 8 nucleotides matching TRBD1. J lost 5 bases, V lost 3 bases, and 3 bases had no gene match. Germline assignment: CDR1 SGHRS and CDR2 YFSETQ. There are 13 residues in the CDR3. In DNA, the CDR3 is TGCGCCAGCAGCTCCCGACAGGGGGAGACCCAGTACTTC. It translates to CASSSRQGETQYF.

V gene TRBV28 combines with J gene TRBJ1-2; TRBD1 agrees at 7 bases. J lost 7 bases, V lost 3 bases, and 5 bases had no gene match. CDR3 length: 13 residues. The V gene's germline CDR1 is MDHEN and CDR2 SYDVKM. In DNA form, the CDR3 reads TGTGCCAGCAGTTTGAGACAGGGTCTTGGCTACACCTTC. This gives the protein CASSLRQGLGYTF.